The 8 T cell receptor beta chains in this list originate from one sample, sequenced in a study of post-analysis software for immune sequencing data. Study-level findings and limits: Among 5 or 6 TRBV segments more frequent in patients than controls were TRBV5-6, TRBV5-1 and TRBV20-1.

cDNA libraries for TCR beta contained unique molecular identifiers. A single record per CDR3 protein comes from TCRdb applying MiXCR to the PCR reads. The table records approximately 730,000 distinct CDR3 sequences, 30% of them present only once. Their antigens are not known. Material: blood. These receptors were obtained from a girl between 10 and 17 years old with multiple sclerosis.

Concerning this clonotype: Its ends do not fully match the called genes, so a read error is possible. V usage is TRBV9 and J usage is TRBJ1-1; no reliable D call. CDR3 size: 13 residues. Germline CDR1 and CDR2: SGDLS and YYNGEE. In DNA form, the CDR3 reads TGTGTCAGCAGCGTAGAAGGGAACACTGAAGCTTTCTTT. This encodes CVSSVEGNTEAFF.

About this clonotype: Germline and junction disagree at one end, which may indicate a read error. The rearrangement uses TRBV28 and TRBJ1-5, with no clear D. Germline-derived CDR1 and CDR2 are MDHEN and SYDVKM. There are 14 residues in the CDR3. CDR3: CVSSSLVTVRPQHF. In DNA, the CDR3 is TGTGTCAGCAGTTCCTTGGTGACGGTTCGGCCCCAGCATTTT.

This clonotype was seen at least ten times. V usage is TRBV10-3 and J usage is TRBJ2-1; 9 nucleotides line up with TRBD1. The CDR3 runs to 17 residues. V lost 4 bases, J lost 9 bases, and 16 bases stayed unmatched. Germline V gives CDR1 ENHRY, CDR2 SYGVKD. The CDR3 DNA reads TGTGCCATCAGTGTCAAAACCGGGACAGGGAGAAGTGGTGAGCAGTTCTTC. Protein product: CAISVKTGTGRSGEQFF.

The chain recombines TRBV6-6 with TRBJ2-7; D may be TRBD1 or TRBD2 (5 bases each). The length of the CDR3 is 16 residues. Germline assignment: CDR1 MNHNY and CDR2 SVGAGI (reference sequence). With 3 bases removed from V and 3 bases from J, the gap between germline ends came to 18 bases. In nucleotides, the CDR3 is TGTGCCAGCAGTTATTCACACGGGGCTGAGGGCTACGAGCAGTACTTC. Amino acid sequence: CASSYSHGAEGYEQYF.

Turning to this clonotype: The junction departs from the called germline gene at one end, perhaps through a read error. The chain employs TRBV7-8 and TRBJ2-3, with 10 bases aligning to TRBD2. Looked up from germline, CDR1 is SGHVS and CDR2 is FQNEAQ. CDR3 length: 16 amino acids. DNA of the CDR3: TGTGCCGGCAGCTTAGCTAGCGGGGGCGGTTCGGATACGCAGTATTTT. Residues: CAGSLASGGGSDTQYF. Variable domain in full (rest from reference TRBV7-8 and TRBJ2-3): GAGVSQSPRYKVAKRGQDVALRCDPISGHVSLFWYQQALGQGPEFLTYFQNEAQLDKSGLPSDRFFAERPEGSVSTLKIQRTQQEDSAVYLCAGSLASGGGSDTQYFGPGTRLTVL.

The chain links TRBV20-1 to TRBJ2-1, with TRBD2 matching over 14 bases. The V gene end was trimmed by 0 bases and the J gene end by 2 bases; junction bases not matched to a gene: 6. CDR3 length equals 18 residues. Per the germline V gene, CDR1 is DFQATT and CDR2 is SNEGSKA (reference sequence). As DNA, the CDR3 is TGCAGTGCTAGAGATCGTCGGACTAGCGGGGGGCCCTACAATGAGCAGTTCTTC. It translates to CSARDRRTSGGPYNEQFF.

CDR3 sequence: CASSAAGYREQYF. CDR3 in DNA: TGTGCCAGCAGCGCAGCAGGGTACCGCGAGCAGTACTTC. The J gene is TRBJ2-7, the V gene TRBV27; D may be TRBD1 (5 bases). Germline V gives CDR1 MNHEY, CDR2 SMNVEV (reference sequence). CDR3 length: 13 amino acids. Trimming took off 6 bases at V and 6 bases at J, with 15 bases between the two ends.

This clonotype was picked up a small number of times. The rearrangement joins TRBV20-1 to TRBJ2-7; D is uncertain. The CDR3 totals 13 residues. The germline CDR1 and CDR2 sequences are DFQATT and SNEGSKA (reference sequence). V lost 1 base, J lost 4 bases, and 11 bases lay in between. CDR3 DNA sequence: TGCAGTGCTAGAGTGGGTCAGCTTTACGAGCAGTACTTC. Residues: CSARVGQLYEQYF.